The clone carrying this T cell receptor (beta chain) was detected once. The sample is drawn from a study of control samples from healthy donors and cancer patients. The length of the CDR3 is 13 residues. With 8 bases removed from V and 4 bases from J, the gap between germline ends came to 14 bases. Germline CDR1 reads SQVTM; CDR2 reads ANQGSEA. Clones were read by immunoSEQ multiplex PCR, and TCRdb kept only the in-frame ones, dropping some. This table has over 100,000 clones, approximately 92% appearing once. This sequence was found in a man aged 40-49 years in good health. Sequencing was performed on blood. The V and J genes are TRBV29-1 and TRBJ2-2; D is unclear. CDR3 DNA sequence: TGCAGCACTATAGTCAGTCGCACCGGGGAGCTGTTTTTT. Translating it yields CSTIVSRTGELFF.